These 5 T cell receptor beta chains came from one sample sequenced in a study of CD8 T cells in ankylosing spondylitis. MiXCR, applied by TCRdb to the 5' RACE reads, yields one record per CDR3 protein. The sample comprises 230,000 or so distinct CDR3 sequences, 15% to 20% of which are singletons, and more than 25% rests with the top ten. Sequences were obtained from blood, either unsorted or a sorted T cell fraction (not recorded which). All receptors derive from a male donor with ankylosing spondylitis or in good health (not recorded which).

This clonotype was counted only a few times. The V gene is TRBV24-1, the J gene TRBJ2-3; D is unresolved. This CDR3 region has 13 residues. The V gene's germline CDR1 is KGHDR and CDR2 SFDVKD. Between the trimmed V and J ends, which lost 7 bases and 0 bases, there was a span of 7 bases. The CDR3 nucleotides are TGTGCCACCAGCGGAAGTAGCACAGATACGCAGTATTTT. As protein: CATSGSSTDTQYF.

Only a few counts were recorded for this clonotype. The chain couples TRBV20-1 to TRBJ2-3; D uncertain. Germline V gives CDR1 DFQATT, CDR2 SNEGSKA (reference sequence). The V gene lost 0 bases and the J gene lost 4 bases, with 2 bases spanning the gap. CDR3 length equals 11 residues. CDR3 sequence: CSARDPDTQYF. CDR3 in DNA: TGCAGTGCTAGAGATCCAGATACGCAGTATTTT.

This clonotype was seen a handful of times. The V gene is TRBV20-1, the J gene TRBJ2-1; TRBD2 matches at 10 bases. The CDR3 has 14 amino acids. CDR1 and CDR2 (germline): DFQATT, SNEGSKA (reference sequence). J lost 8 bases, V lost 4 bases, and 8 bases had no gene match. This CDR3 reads CSAIKREGHDEQFF. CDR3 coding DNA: TGCAGTGCTATAAAGCGGGAGGGCCACGATGAGCAGTTCTTC.

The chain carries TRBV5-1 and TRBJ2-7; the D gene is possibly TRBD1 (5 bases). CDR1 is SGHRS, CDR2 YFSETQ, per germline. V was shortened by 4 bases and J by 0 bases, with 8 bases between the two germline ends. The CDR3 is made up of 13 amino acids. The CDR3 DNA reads TGCGCCAGCAGCACCGACAGCTCCTACGAGCAGTACTTC. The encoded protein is CASSTDSSYEQYF.

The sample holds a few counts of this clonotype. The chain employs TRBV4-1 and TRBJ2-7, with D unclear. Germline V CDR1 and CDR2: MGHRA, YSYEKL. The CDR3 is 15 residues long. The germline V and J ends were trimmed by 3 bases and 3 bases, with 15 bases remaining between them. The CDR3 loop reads CASSQFPRTDYEQYF. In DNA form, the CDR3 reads TGCGCCAGCAGCCAGTTCCCTAGGACGGACTACGAGCAGTACTTC.